This record covers a single T cell receptor (beta chain). Its antigen is undetermined. Deep-level settings were used for running the assay. Only in-frame clones appear in the TCRdb table, and some are missing; sequencing was by immunoSEQ multiplex PCR. The repertoire consists of about 550,000 clones, with over 95% occurring once and the leading ten covering 0.085% to 0.11%. This entry comes from a study of shared clonotypes between healthy human individuals. The study, taken as a whole, reports: Against clonotypes common to all four donors, non-shared ones had lower generation probabilities.

CD45RO-negative, CCR7-selected cells formed the naive CD8 fraction, which excluded terminally differentiated effector memory CD45RA+ cells. Adults of Caucasian background living in Nashville, Tennessee made up all donors. The sample comprised naive CD8+ T cells sorted from blood. The clonotype comes from a woman in her 30s in good health.

CDR3 sequence (DNA): TGTGCCAGCAGCAGCGCTGGGGCTACCCAAGAGACCCAGTACTTC. Translated: CASSSAGATQETQYF. The chain employs TRBV6-5 and TRBJ2-5, with a possible D match to TRBD1 (5 bases). CDR3 size: 15 residues. Per the germline V gene, CDR1 is MNHEY and CDR2 is SVGAGI. Trimming pared 6 bases from V and 1 base from J, leaving 15 bases between.